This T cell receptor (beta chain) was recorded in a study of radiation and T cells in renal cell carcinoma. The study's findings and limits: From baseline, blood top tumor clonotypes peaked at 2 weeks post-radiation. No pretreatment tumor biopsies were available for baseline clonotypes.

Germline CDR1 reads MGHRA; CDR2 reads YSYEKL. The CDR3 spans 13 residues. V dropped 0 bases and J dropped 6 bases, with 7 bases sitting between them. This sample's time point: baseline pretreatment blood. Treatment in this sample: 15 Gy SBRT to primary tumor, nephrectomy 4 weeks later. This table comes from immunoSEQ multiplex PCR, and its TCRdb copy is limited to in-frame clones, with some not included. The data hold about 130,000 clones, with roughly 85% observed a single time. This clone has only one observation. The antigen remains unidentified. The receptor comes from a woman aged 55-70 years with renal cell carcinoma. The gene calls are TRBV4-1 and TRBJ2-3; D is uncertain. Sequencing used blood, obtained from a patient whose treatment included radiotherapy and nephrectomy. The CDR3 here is CASSQDAWDTQYF. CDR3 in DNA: TGCGCCAGCAGCCAAGATGCCTGGGATACGCAGTATTTT.